What follows are 10 T cell receptor beta chains derived from one specimen sequenced in a study of identical twins. TCRdb passed the 5' RACE reads through MiXCR, listing each CDR3 protein once. The sample holds 500,000 to 650,000 distinct CDR3 sequences, about 7.1% seen once. This sample also appeared in a second study, on yellow fever vaccine responses in identical twins.

Sequencing was carried out using PBMCs. The source of these receptors is a woman younger than 30 in good health.

A few counts support this clonotype. V gene TRBV20-1 combines with J gene TRBJ2-7; D is unresolved. This CDR3 region has 12 residues. The V gene lost 5 bases and the J gene lost 0 bases, with 8 bases spanning the gap. The germline gives CDR1 DFQATT, CDR2 SNEGSKA (reference sequence). CDR3 loop: CSAPGYSYEQYF. CDR3 sequence (DNA): TGCAGTGCTCCGGGTTACTCCTACGAGCAGTACTTC.

This clonotype was recorded a few times. This chain links TRBV3-1 with TRBJ2-1, with 8 bases identical to TRBD1. Germline V gene data show CDR1 as LGHDT and CDR2 as YNNKEL (reference sequence). Unmatched junction bases numbered 9, after V lost 0 bases and J lost 2 bases. There are 18 residues in the CDR3. CDR3 DNA: TGTGCCAGCAGCCAAGATTGGGGGACAGGAGTCACCTACAATGAGCAGTTCTTC. Its protein is CASSQDWGTGVTYNEQFF.

This clonotype was counted only a few times. The chain has TRBV6-1 and TRBJ2-5; possibly TRBD2 for D (6 bases). Trimming shortened V by 10 bases and J by 5 bases, and 17 bases separated the two germline ends. The germline V gene has CDR1 MNHNS and CDR2 SASEGT. This CDR3 contains 13 residues. The CDR3: CATTKAGGETQYF. In DNA form, the CDR3 reads TGTGCCACCACAAAAGCGGGTGGGGAGACCCAGTACTTC.

This clonotype was picked up many times. The V call is TRBV7-9, the J call TRBJ2-1; D possibly corresponds to TRBD1 (5 bases). Trimming removed 4 bases at V and 2 bases at J, with 15 bases between. The CDR3 has 16 residues. CDR1 SEHNR and CDR2 FQNEAQ come from the germline V gene (reference sequence). The CDR3 nucleotides read TGTGCCAGCAGCTCCCGAATGTCGACAGCCTACAATGAGCAGTTCTTC. It encodes CASSSRMSTAYNEQFF. Combining the CDR3 with reference TRBV7-9 and TRBJ2-1 gives the whole variable domain DTGVSQNPRHKITKRGQNVTFRCDPISEHNRLYWYRQTLGQGPEFLTYFQNEAQLEKSRLLSDRFSAERPKGSFSTLEIQRTEQGDSAMYLCASSSRMSTAYNEQFFGPGTRLTVL.

The rearrangement joins TRBV20-1 to TRBJ2-7; TRBD2 matches at 9 bases. V dropped 4 bases and J dropped 1; count of bases not matched to a gene: 5. This CDR3 is 14 amino acids long. Germline CDR1 reads DFQATT; CDR2 reads SNEGSKA (reference sequence). The CDR3 here is CSANSGGISYEQYV. The CDR3 region has the DNA TGCAGTGCTAATAGCGGGGGTATATCCTACGAGCAGTACGTC.

Worth noting for this clonotype: A much larger clone lies a single base off, so this may be a read error. This chain uses TRBV11-2 with TRBJ2-3, with D perhaps matching TRBD1 or TRBD2 (5 bases each). CDR3 length equals 16 residues. Germline V gene data show CDR1 as SGHAT and CDR2 as FQNNGV. V was shortened by 5 bases and J by 2 bases, with 17 bases between the two germline ends. The CDR3 DNA is TGTGCCAGCAGCCTCTCCGGGATAGGGGTCACAGATACGCAGTATTTT. It yields the protein CASSLSGIGVTDTQYF. The variable domain in full, with the rest retrieved from reference TRBV11-2 and TRBJ2-3, is EAGVAQSPRYKIIEKRQSVAFWCNPISGHATLYWYQQILGQGPKLLIQFQNNGVVDDSQLPKDRFSAERLKGVDSTLKIQPAKLEDSAVYLCASSLSGIGVTDTQYFGPGTRLTVL.

This chain connects TRBV28 to TRBJ2-1, with 9 bases fitting TRBD2. The V segment lost 5 bases and the J segment 3 bases; nucleotides outside the gene matches: 8. CDR3 size: 16 residues. Germline CDR1 is MDHEN and CDR2 is SYDVKM. This CDR3 is CASSQIAGEVYNEQFF. CDR3 DNA: TGTGCCAGCAGTCAGATAGCGGGAGAGGTCTACAATGAGCAGTTCTTC.

This clonotype was recorded many times. The V gene is TRBV15, the J gene TRBJ2-1; D may match TRBD1 or TRBD2 (5 bases each). Germline CDR1 reads LNHNV; CDR2 reads YYDKDF (reference sequence). This CDR3 is 14 amino acids long. The V end lost 0 bases, the J end lost 7 bases, and 10 bases lay between the germline ends. The CDR3 coding sequence is TGTGCCACCAGCAGAGATGTGGGGGTTAATGAGCAGTTCTTC. Residues: CATSRDVGVNEQFF.

This clonotype was picked up many times. J is TRBJ1-2 and V is TRBV6-5; perhaps TRBD1 as D (5 bases). The V end lost 4 bases, the J end lost 4 bases, and 13 bases lay between the germline ends. From germline, CDR1 is MNHEY and CDR2 SVGAGI. This CDR3 is 14 amino acids long. The CDR3 DNA reads as TGTGCCAGCAGTTTGGCGGACACCTCCTATGGCTACACCTTC. This codes for CASSLADTSYGYTF.

This chain uses TRBV7-9 with TRBJ2-7, with no clear D. The CDR3 length is 14 residues. Germline V gene data show CDR1 as SEHNR and CDR2 as FQNEAQ (reference sequence). The V gene lost 5 bases and the J gene lost 6 bases, with 17 bases spanning the gap. CDR3 sequence: CASSRSPERGEQYF. The CDR3 bases are TGTGCCAGCAGCCGATCCCCAGAGAGAGGCGAGCAGTACTTC.